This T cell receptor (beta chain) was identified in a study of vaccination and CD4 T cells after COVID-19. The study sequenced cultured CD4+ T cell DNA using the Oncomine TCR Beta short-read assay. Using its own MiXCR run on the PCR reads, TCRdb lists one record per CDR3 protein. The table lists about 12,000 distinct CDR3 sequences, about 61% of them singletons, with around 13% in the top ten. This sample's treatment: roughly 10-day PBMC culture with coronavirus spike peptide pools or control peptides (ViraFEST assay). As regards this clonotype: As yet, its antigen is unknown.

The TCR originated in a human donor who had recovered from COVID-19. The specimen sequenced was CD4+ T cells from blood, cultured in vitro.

CDR3 residues: CASSRQTRLAGGSYNEQFF. The CDR3 region has the DNA TGTGCCAGCAGCCGACAAACTAGACTAGCGGGAGGGTCCTACAATGAGCAGTTCTTC. J is TRBJ2-1 and V is TRBV7-2, with TRBD2 identical over 14 bases. The CDR3 sequence is 19 residues long. After removal of 5 bases from V and 1 base from J, the junction contained 10 bases not matched to a gene. CDR1 SGHTA and CDR2 FQGNSA come from the germline V gene. Full variable domain (rest looked up from reference TRBV7-2 and TRBJ2-1): GAGVSQSPSNKVTEKGKDVELRCDPISGHTALYWYRQSLGQGLEFLIYFQGNSAPDKSGLPSDRFSAERTGGSVSTLTIQRTQQEDSAVYLCASSRQTRLAGGSYNEQFFGPGTRLTVL.